This note documents a single T cell receptor (beta chain) sequence. This record comes from a study of early T cells in non-severe SARS-CoV-2 infection. TCRdb ran MiXCR on the 5' RACE reads and lists one entry per CDR3 protein. The table shows 63,000 or so distinct CDR3 sequences, with around 10% occurring only once. The receptor was isolated from an adult who was a healthcare worker with PCR-confirmed SARS-CoV-2 infection or an uninfected control (not recorded which). Material: whole blood, obtained at baseline.

As DNA, the CDR3 is TGCAGCGTTCGGACAGGGATCGATACGCAGTATTTT. As protein: CSVRTGIDTQYF. The V gene is TRBV29-1, the J gene TRBJ2-3; 8 nucleotides agree with TRBD1. Trimming removed 5 bases from V and 6 bases from J; junction bases left unmatched: 4. The CDR3 runs to 12 residues. CDR1 and CDR2 from the germline V gene are SQVTM and ANQGSEA.